Given below is one T cell receptor beta chain in context. The CDR3 sequence is 15 residues long. The ends were cut back, 6 bases at V and 2 bases at J, with 17 bases in the middle. Germline CDR1 and CDR2: MNHNY and SVGAGI (reference sequence). The data are from a study of control samples from healthy donors and cancer patients. Using immunoSEQ multiplex PCR, the repertoire was profiled, and TCRdb retains in-frame clones only, with some absent. Counted here are 100,000 or so clones, roughly nine tenths occurring once; the ten biggest clones make up about 0.92%. The sequence was collected from a young woman in good health. The sequencing sample was made of blood. The rearrangement uses TRBV6-6 and TRBJ2-7; the D is unclear. The CDR3 here is CASSTPGLYPYEQYF. The DNA for the CDR3 is TGTGCCAGCAGCACTCCCGGGCTCTATCCCTACGAGCAGTACTTC.